This TCR beta chain was captured by sequencing in a study of Ad26.COV2.S vaccination and SARS-CoV-2 variants. Whole-study findings and limits: Spike-specific TCR breadth was greater in vaccine than placebo recipients.

To note about this clone: Its matching antigen is unknown.

TCRdb keeps only in-frame clones here, not all; method: immunoSEQ multiplex PCR. The data contain 150,000 to 200,000 clones, around nine tenths of them singletons. Trimming cost V 0 bases and J 3 bases, with 12 bases left between them. Germline CDR1 and CDR2: KGHSH and LQKENI. CDR3 length: 15 residues. The J gene is TRBJ2-7, the V gene TRBV18; weak D call: TRBD1 (6 bases). This sequence was found in a human donor who had recovered from COVID-19. The source was peripheral blood, collected after recovery from COVID-19. The CDR3 DNA follows: TGTGCCAGCTCACCACCCCAAGGACAGCTCTACGAGCAGTACTTC. Protein: CASSPPQGQLYEQYF.